Each of the 10 T cell receptor beta chains below was sequenced from the same sample in a study of blood T cell repertoires in COVID-19. Produced via immunoSEQ multiplex PCR; TCRdb's table is partial and in-frame only. Counted here are tens of thousands of clones, 70% to 75% occurring once; the ten biggest clones make up 35% to 40%. Sequencing was done on a sample of peripheral blood. The receptor set was obtained from a woman in her sixties or seventies with acute or convalescent COVID-19.

This clone was seen only a few times. The V gene is TRBV6-5, the J gene TRBJ1-2; D is unresolved. V was cut by 8 bases and J by 4 bases, with 11 bases left in between. This CDR3 region has 12 residues. The V gene's germline CDR1 is MNHEY and CDR2 SVGAGI. The CDR3 nucleotides are TGTGCCAGCCGGATAGGGAGCTATGGCTACACCTTC. Translation gives CASRIGSYGYTF.

CDR3 protein: CSVSGGSNYGYTF. The CDR3 DNA is TGCAGCGTTTCTGGGGGCTCGAACTATGGCTACACCTTC. V gene TRBV29-1 combines with J gene TRBJ1-2, with a possible D match to TRBD1 (6 bases). CDR3 size: 13 residues. With 5 bases removed from V and 2 bases from J, the gap between germline ends came to 12 bases. Germline V gives CDR1 SQVTM, CDR2 ANQGSEA.

The chain has TRBV3-1 (or the pseudogene TRBV3-2) and TRBJ1-1; no reliable D call. The CDR3 contains 13 residues. Germline CDR1 is LGHDT and CDR2 is YNNKEL (reference sequence). Trimming stripped 1 base from V and 1 base from J, with 4 bases between. The CDR3 DNA reads TGTGCCAGCAGCCAAGTAAAGAACACTGAAGCTTTCTTT. This gives the protein CASSQVKNTEAFF.

The genes are TRBV28 and TRBJ2-7; 7 bases agree with TRBD1. The CDR3 is made up of 13 amino acids. CDR1 MDHEN and CDR2 SYDVKM come from the germline V gene. The V segment lost 6 bases and the J segment 7 bases; nucleotides outside the gene matches: 9. The DNA for the CDR3 is TGTGCCAGCAGAGCCCACAGGGGTGGAGAGCAGTACTTC. Translated: CASRAHRGGEQYF.

The rearrangement links TRBV6-5 to TRBJ2-3; the D gene is possibly TRBD2 (5 bases). This CDR3 has 14 amino acids. V was clipped by 6 bases and J by 7 bases, with 17 bases between them. From germline, CDR1 is MNHEY and CDR2 SVGAGI. The CDR3 nucleotides are TGTGCCAGCAGCCGTGGACCGGAGCGGTATACGCAGTATTTT. Translated, it gives CASSRGPERYTQYF.

This clone was seen many times. CDR3 nucleotide sequence: TGTGCCAGCATGAGACTAGCGGGAGCCGTGGCAGATACGCAGTATTTT. Protein product: CASMRLAGAVADTQYF. The J gene is TRBJ2-3, the V gene TRBV2; 12 bases fit TRBD2. V lost 7 bases, J lost 4 bases, and 9 bases stayed unmatched. The CDR3 spans 16 residues. Germline V gene data show CDR1 as SNHLY and CDR2 as FYNNEI. The full variable domain, with the rest looked up from reference TRBV2 and TRBJ2-3, is EPEVTQTPSHQVTQMGQEVILRCVPISNHLYFYWYRQILGQKVEFLVSFYNNEISEKSEIFDDQFSVERPDGSNFTLKIRSTKLEDSAMYFCASMRLAGAVADTQYFGPGTRLTVL.

CDR3 region: CASSPGGFDEKLFF. CDR3 DNA: TGCGCCAGCAGCCCCGGGGGTTTCGATGAAAAACTGTTTTTT. J is TRBJ1-4 and V is TRBV5-1, with TRBD1 as a possible D gene (5 bases). In germline, CDR1 is SGHRS, CDR2 YFSETQ. Trimming cost V 4 bases and J 6 bases, with 13 bases left between them. The CDR3 is 14 residues long.

This clone was found once. V is TRBV9 and J is TRBJ2-3; 10 nucleotides match TRBD2. This CDR3 comprises 16 residues. With V trimmed by 0 bases and J by 4 bases, 5 bases remained unmatched. Germline V gives CDR1 SGDLS, CDR2 YYNGEE. For the CDR3, the DNA is TGTGCCAGCAGCGTAGAAGCGGGGGGGGGCGCAGATACGCAGTATTTT. Amino acid sequence: CASSVEAGGGADTQYF.

The CDR3, as DNA: TGTGCCAGCAGCCTATCGGAGGGCCCCACAGATACGCAGTATTTT. It encodes CASSLSEGPTDTQYF. The chain combines TRBV6-5 with TRBJ2-3; D might be TRBD2 (6 bases). In germline, CDR1 is MNHEY, CDR2 SVGAGI. Trimming took 6 bases from V and 2 from J, leaving 15 bases between them. The CDR3 totals 15 residues.

This clone turned up a few times. V is TRBV7-6 and J is TRBJ2-7, with 9 bases lining up with TRBD1. The CDR3 is 17 amino acids. Germline CDR1 SGHVS, CDR2 FNYEAQ. Trimming at V came to 2 bases and at J to 3 bases, leaving 11 bases not matched to a gene. Here the CDR3 DNA reads TGTGCCAGCAGCTTACGGTCCGGGACAGGGACTTTCTACGAGCAGTACTTC. As protein: CASSLRSGTGTFYEQYF.